These 12 T cell receptor beta chains came from one sample sequenced in a study of cytomegalovirus exposure and HLA in healthy donors. Assay: immunoSEQ multiplex PCR; the TCRdb copy retains only in-frame clones and omits some. The sample contains 150,000 to 200,000 clones, roughly 80% of which appear only once. Sequencing used PBMCs. All receptors derive from a woman aged 18-29 years in good health and CMV-seropositive.

The chain links TRBV5-4 to TRBJ1-6; D perhaps matches TRBD1 (6 bases). The V gene's germline CDR1 is SGHNT and CDR2 YYREEE (reference sequence). Deletions cut 4 bases from V and 9 bases from J, with 17 bases between. The CDR3 has 15 amino acids. This CDR3 reads CASSSQQGGGSPLHF. The CDR3 nucleotides read TGTGCCAGCAGCAGCCAACAGGGAGGGGGTTCACCCCTCCACTTT.

The chain carries TRBV9 and TRBJ1-2; the D is unclear. V lost 0 bases to trimming and J lost 3 bases, with 12 bases between them. The CDR3 extends over 15 amino acids. Per germline, CDR1 SGDLS and CDR2 YYNGEE. Here the CDR3 reads CASSVATSFDYGYTF. The CDR3 bases are TGTGCCAGCAGCGTAGCTACCTCGTTCGACTATGGCTACACCTTC.

This clone was seen just once. V and J are TRBV7-9 and TRBJ2-2; 7 bases match TRBD1. This CDR3 has 13 amino acids. The germline V gene has CDR1 SEHNR and CDR2 FQNEAQ (reference sequence). Written as DNA, the CDR3 is TGTGCAACCCGGACAGGGAACACCGGGGAGCTGTTTTTT. Residues: CATRTGNTGELFF.

DNA for the CDR3: TGCGCCAGCAGCCTATTTGACAGGGGGTCTGAAAACATTCAGTACTTC. Its translation: CASSLFDRGSENIQYF. The V call is TRBV4-1, the J call TRBJ2-4; 9 positions agree with TRBD1. Trimming removed 4 bases from V and 5 bases from J; junction bases left unmatched: 9. CDR1 is MGHRA, CDR2 YSYEKL, per germline. This CDR3 contains 16 residues.

The rearrangement joins TRBV5-1 to TRBJ1-2, with D uncertain. The CDR3 runs 15 residues. Trimming shortened V by 0 bases and J by 6 bases, and 15 bases separated the two germline ends. The germline V gene encodes CDR1 SGHRS and CDR2 YFSETQ. The CDR3 region has the DNA TGCGCCAGCAGCTTGGTTCGGGGTAGTAAGGATGGCTACACCTTC. Amino acid sequence: CASSLVRGSKDGYTF.

The chain is built from TRBV21-1 and TRBJ2-1; the DNA was not used to check the table's D call, TRBD2. TRBV21-1 counts as a pseudogene. The CDR3 extends over 19 amino acids. CDR3 DNA sequence: TGTGCCAGCAGCTCACTCCTTAGCGGGGGGGCTTCTTGGTACAATGAGCAGTTCTTC. Translating it yields CASSSLLSGGASWYNEQFF.

The chain joins TRBV6-1 to TRBJ1-5, with D uncertain. The V and J ends lost 0 bases and 4 bases respectively, with 4 bases between them. This CDR3 contains 13 residues. CDR1 is MNHNS, CDR2 SASEGT, per germline. CDR3 bases: TGTGCCAGCAGTGAAGCCGTGAATCAGCCCCAGCATTTT. Its protein is CASSEAVNQPQHF.

This sequence joins TRBV5-1 and TRBJ1-4; D remains unclear. The CDR3 is 16 residues long. V was pared by 0 bases and J by 0 bases, with 9 bases between. In germline, CDR1 is SGHRS, CDR2 YFSETQ. CDR3 in amino acids: CASSLAEAATNEKLFF. CDR3 nucleotide sequence: TGCGCCAGCAGCTTGGCCGAGGCAGCAACTAATGAAAAACTGTTTTTT.

The chain uses TRBV11-2 and TRBJ1-1; D call uncertain. V lost 5 bases and J 7 bases, leaving 11 bases between the germline ends. The CDR3 spans 12 residues. CDR1 is SGHAT and CDR2 is FQNNGV in the germline V gene. The CDR3 DNA sequence: TGTGCCAGCAGCCCCTTGGCCTTTGAAGCTTTCTTT. It specifies CASSPLAFEAFF.

This clone was seen a handful of times. The V gene is TRBV2, the J gene TRBJ1-5; D is uncertain. Germline V CDR1 and CDR2: SNHLY, FYNNEI. Trimming cost V 4 bases and J 3 bases, with 13 bases left between them. This CDR3 contains 15 residues. The CDR3 loop reads CASSGVNSINQPQHF. The CDR3 bases are TGTGCCAGCAGTGGGGTTAACAGCATCAATCAGCCCCAGCATTTT.

The CDR3 loop is CASSPMQGAYGYTF. CDR3 DNA: TGTGCCAGCTCACCAATGCAGGGGGCGTATGGCTACACCTTC. The chain uses TRBV18 and TRBJ1-2, with 8 bases aligning to TRBD1. Trimming at V came to 2 bases and at J to 5 bases, leaving 4 bases not matched to a gene. Germline V gene data show CDR1 as KGHSH and CDR2 as LQKENI. CDR3 length: 14 residues. Full variable domain (remainder filled in from reference TRBV18 and TRBJ1-2): NAGVMQNPRHLVRRRGQEARLRCSPMKGHSHVYWYRQLPEEGLKFMVYLQKENIIDESGMPKERFSAEFPKEGPSILRIQQVVRGDSAAYFCASSPMQGAYGYTFGSGTRLTVV.

V usage is TRBV9 and J usage is TRBJ2-7; no definite D call. This CDR3 spans 15 amino acids. Trimming shortened V by 0 bases and J by 2 bases, and 12 bases separated the two germline ends. Germline CDR1 is SGDLS and CDR2 is YYNGEE. The CDR3 here is CASSVGAEPTYEQYF. As DNA, the CDR3 is TGTGCCAGCAGCGTAGGGGCAGAACCGACCTACGAGCAGTACTTC.